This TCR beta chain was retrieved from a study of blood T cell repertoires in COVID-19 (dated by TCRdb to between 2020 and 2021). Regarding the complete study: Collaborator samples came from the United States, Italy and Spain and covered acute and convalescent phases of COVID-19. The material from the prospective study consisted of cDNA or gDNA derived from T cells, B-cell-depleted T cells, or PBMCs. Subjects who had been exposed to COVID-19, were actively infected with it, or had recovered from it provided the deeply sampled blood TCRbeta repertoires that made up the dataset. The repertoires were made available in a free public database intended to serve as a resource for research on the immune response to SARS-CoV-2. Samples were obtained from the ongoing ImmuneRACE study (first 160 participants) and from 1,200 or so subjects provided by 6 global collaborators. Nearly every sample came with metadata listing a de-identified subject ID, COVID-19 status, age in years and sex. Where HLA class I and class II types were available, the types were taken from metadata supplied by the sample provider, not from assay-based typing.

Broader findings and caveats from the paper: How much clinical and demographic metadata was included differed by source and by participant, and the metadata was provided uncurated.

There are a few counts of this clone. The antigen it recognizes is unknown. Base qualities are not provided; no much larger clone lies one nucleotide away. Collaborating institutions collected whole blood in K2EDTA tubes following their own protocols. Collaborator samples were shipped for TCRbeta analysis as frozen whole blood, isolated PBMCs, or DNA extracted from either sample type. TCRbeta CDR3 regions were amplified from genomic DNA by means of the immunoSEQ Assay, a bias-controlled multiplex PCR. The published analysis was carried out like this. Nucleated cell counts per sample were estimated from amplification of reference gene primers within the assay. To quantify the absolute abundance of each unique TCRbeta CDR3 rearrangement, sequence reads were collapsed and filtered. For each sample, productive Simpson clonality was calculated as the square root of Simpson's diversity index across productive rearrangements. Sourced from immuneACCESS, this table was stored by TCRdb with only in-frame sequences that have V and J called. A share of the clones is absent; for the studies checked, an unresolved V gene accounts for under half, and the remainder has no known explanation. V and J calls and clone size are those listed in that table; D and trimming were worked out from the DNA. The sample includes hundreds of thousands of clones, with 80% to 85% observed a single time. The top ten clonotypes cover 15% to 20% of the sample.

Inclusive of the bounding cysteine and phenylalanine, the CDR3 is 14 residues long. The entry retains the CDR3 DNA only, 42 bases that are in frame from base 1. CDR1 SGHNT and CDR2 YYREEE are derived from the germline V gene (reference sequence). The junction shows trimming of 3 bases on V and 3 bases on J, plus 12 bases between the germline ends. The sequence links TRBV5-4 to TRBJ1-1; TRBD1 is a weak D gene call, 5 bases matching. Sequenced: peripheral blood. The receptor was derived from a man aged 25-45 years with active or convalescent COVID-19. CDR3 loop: CASSWGWGDTEAFF. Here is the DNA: TGTGCCAGCAGCTGGGGATGGGGGGACACTGAAGCTTTCTTT. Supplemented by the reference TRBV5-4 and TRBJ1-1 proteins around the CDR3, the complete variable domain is ETGVTQSPTHLIKTRGQQVTLRCSSQSGHNTVSWYQQALGQGPQFIFQYYREEENGRGNFPPRFSGLQFPNYSSELNVNALELDDSALYLCASSWGWGDTEAFFGQGTRLTVV.